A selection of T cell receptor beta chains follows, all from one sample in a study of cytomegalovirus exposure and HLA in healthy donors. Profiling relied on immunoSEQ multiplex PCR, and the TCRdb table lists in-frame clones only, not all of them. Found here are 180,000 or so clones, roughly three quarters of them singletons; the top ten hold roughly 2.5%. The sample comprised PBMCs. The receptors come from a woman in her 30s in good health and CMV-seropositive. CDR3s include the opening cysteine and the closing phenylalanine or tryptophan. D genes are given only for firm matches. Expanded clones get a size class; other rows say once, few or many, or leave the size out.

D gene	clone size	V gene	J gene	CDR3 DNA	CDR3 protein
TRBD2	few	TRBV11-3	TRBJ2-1	TGTGCCAGCAGCTTCGGGGGGGCCCGCAATGAGCAGTTCTTC	CASSFGGARNEQFF
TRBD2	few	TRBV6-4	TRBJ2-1	TGTGCCAGCAGTGAACTAGCGGGGGCGGGTTATGAGCAGTTCTTC	CASSELAGAGYEQFF
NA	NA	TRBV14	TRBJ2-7	TGTGCCAGCAACTCTGTATCGGCGGGACGTCTCAACGAGCAGTACTTC	CASNSVSAGRLNEQYF
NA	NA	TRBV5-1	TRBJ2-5	TGCGCCAGCAGCTTGTCGGGGGAGACCCAGTACTTC	CASSLSGETQYF
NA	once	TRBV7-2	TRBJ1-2	TGTGCCAGCAGCCAACGACCGGGAGGCTACACCTTC	CASSQRPGGYTF
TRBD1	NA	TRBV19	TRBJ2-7	TGTGCCAGTAGTATAGGGGACAGAGAGGACGAGCAGTACTTC	CASSIGDREDEQYF
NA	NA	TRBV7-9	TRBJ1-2	TGTGCCAGCAGCCATAGACGGGACTTC	CASSHRRDF
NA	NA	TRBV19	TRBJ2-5	TGTGCCAGTAGTATAGGGGCGCTCCAAGAGACCCAGTACTTC	CASSIGALQETQYF
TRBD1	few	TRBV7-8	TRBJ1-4	TGTGCCAGCAGCTTAAGGGGGGGACAGGGAGGGGAAAAACTGTTTTTT	CASSLRGGQGGEKLFF
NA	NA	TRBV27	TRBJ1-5	TGTGCCAGCAGTTTAGCCGTAGGGGATAGGAATCAGCCCCAGCATTTT	CASSLAVGDRNQPQHF
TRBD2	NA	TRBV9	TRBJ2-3	TGTGCCAGCAGCGTGTTAGCGGGGGGCGTAGATACGCAGTATTTT	CASSVLAGGVDTQYF
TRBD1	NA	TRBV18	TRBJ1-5	TGTGCCAGCTCACCACCCTCCGGACAGGGCCAGCCCCAGCATTTT	CASSPPSGQGQPQHF
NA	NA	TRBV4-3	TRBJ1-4	TGCGCCAGCAGCGAAAAAGGGGCGCTGACTAATGAAAAACTGTTTTTT	CASSEKGALTNEKLFF
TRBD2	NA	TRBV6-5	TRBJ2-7	TGTGCCAGCAGTTACAGGGCGGGGGGTACCTACGAGCAGTACTTC	CASSYRAGGTYEQYF
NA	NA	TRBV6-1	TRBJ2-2	TGTGCCAGCAGGCCAGGGGCGAGGCGGACCGGGGAGCTGTTTTTT	CASRPGARRTGELFF
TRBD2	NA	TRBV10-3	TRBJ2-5	TGTGCCATCAGTGACGGGGGGACTAGCGCGCAAGAGACCCAGTACTTC	CAISDGGTSAQETQYF
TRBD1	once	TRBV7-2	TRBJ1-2	TGTGCCAGCAGCTTAGCGATTGGGACAGACTATGGCTACACCTTC	CASSLAIGTDYGYTF
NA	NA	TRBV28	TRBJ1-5	TGTGCCAGCACCCTCCCCGTCGGTCAGCCCCAGCATTTT	CASTLPVGQPQHF
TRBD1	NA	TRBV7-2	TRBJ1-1	TGTGCCAGCAGCTTCAAAGGGGGAACAGGGGGCACTGAAGCTTTCTTT	CASSFKGGTGGTEAFF
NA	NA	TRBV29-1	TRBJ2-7	TGCAGCGTCCCATCCGACAGCTCCTACGAGCAGTACTTC	CSVPSDSSYEQYF
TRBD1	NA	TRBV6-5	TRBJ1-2	TGTGCCAGCAGTAGGGACAGGGGTGGCTACACCTTC	CASSRDRGGYTF
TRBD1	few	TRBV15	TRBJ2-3	TGTGCCACCAGCAGAGTGGTGACAGGGGTGGGAGATACGCAGTATTTT	CATSRVVTGVGDTQYF
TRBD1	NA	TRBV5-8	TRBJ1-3	TGTGCCAGCAGCTTGGGCCCGGGACAGGCGATACTCTCTGGAAACACCATATATTTT	CASSLGPGQAILSGNTIYF
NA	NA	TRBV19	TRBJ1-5	TGTGCCAGTAGCGGACACGACCGGTTTAGCAATCAGCCCCAGCATTTT	CASSGHDRFSNQPQHF
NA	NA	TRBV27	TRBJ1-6	TGTGCCAGCAGTGCTAGGGACATCTATAATTCACCCCTCCACTTT	CASSARDIYNSPLHF
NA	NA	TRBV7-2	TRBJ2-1	TGTGCCAGCAGCTCCGGGACACCCTTCCAGTATGAGCAGTTCTTC	CASSSGTPFQYEQFF
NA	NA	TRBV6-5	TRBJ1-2	TGTGCCAGCAGCCCTACTGAACAGGCGCACTATGGCTACACCTTC	CASSPTEQAHYGYTF
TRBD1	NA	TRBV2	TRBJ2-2	TGTGCCAGCAGGGTCCGGGACAGGGATGGCGGGGAGCTGTTTTTT	CASRVRDRDGGELFF
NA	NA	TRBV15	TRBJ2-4	TGTGCCACCAGCAGCGGGGGTTCAGACAGTCAGTACTTC	CATSSGGSDSQYF